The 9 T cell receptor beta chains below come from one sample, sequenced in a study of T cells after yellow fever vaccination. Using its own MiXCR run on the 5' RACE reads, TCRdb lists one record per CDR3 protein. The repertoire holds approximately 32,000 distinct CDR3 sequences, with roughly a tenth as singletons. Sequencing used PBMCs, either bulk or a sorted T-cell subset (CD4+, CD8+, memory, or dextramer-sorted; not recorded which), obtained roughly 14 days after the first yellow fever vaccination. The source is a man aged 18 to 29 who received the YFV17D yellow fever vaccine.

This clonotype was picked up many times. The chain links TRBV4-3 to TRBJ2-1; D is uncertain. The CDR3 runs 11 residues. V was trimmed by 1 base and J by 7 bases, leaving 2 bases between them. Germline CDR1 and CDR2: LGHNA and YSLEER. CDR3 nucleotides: TGCGCCAGCAGCCAAGGGAATGAGCAGTTCTTC. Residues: CASSQGNEQFF.

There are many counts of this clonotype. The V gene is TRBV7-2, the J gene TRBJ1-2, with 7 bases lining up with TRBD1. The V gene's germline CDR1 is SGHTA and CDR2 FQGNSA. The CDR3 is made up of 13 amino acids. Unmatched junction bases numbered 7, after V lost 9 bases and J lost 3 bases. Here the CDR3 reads CASRDSPYYGYTF. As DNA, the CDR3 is TGTGCCAGTCGGGACAGTCCTTACTATGGCTACACCTTC.

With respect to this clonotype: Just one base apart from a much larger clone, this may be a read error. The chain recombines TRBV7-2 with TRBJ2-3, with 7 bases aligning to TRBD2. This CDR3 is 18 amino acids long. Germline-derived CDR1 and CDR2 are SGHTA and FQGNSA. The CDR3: CASSLAASVVPSTDTQYF. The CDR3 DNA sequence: TGTGCCAGCAGCCTAGCGGCTAGCGTGGTACCTAGCACAGATACGCAGTATTTT.

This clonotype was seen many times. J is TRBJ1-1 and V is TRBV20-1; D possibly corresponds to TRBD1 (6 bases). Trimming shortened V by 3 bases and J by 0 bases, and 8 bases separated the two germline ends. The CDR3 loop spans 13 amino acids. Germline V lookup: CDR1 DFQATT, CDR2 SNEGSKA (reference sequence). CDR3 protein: CSARGDMNTEAFF. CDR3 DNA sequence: TGCAGTGCTAGGGGGGACATGAACACTGAAGCTTTCTTT.

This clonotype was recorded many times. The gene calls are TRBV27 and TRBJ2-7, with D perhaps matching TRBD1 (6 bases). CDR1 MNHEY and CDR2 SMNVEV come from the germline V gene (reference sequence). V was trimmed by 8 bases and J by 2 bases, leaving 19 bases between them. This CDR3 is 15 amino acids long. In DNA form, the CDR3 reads TGTGCCAGCCGACCTTCACAGGGCCCGGCCTACGAGCAGTACTTC. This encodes CASRPSQGPAYEQYF.

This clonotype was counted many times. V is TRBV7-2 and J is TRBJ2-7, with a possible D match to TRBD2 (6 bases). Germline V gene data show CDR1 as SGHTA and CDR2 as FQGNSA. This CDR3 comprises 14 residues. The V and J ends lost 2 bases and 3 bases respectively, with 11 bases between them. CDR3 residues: CASSLSGGIYEQYF. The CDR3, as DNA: TGTGCCAGCAGCTTAAGTGGGGGGATCTACGAGCAGTACTTC.

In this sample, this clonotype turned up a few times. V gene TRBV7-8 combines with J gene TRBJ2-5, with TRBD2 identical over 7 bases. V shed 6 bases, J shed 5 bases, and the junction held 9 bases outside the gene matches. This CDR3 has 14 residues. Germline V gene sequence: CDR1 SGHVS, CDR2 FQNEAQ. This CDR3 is CASRSGRADETQYF. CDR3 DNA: TGTGCCAGCAGATCTGGGAGGGCAGACGAGACCCAGTACTTC.

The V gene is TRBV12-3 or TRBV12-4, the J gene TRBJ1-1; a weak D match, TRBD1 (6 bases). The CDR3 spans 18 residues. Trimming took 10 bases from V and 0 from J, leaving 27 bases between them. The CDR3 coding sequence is TGTGCCATCAGCGCGCAGGGGAGGGGAGTCCTCATGAACACTGAAGCTTTCTTT. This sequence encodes CAISAQGRGVLMNTEAFF.

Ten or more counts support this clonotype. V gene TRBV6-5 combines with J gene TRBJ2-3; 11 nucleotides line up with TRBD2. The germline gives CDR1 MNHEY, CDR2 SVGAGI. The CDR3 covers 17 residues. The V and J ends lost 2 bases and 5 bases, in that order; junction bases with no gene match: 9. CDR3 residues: CASSYLSSGGPKDTQYF. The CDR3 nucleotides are TGTGCCAGCAGTTACCTTTCTAGCGGGGGGCCAAAAGATACGCAGTATTTT.